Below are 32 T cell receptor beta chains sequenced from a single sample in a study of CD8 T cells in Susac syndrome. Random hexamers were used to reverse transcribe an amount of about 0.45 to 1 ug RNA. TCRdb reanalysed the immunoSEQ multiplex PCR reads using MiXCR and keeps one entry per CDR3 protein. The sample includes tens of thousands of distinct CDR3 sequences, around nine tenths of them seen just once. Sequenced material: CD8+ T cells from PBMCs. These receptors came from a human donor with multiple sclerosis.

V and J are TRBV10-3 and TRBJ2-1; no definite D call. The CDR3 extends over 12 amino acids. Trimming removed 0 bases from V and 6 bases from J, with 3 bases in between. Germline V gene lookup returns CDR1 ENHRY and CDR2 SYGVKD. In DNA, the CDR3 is TGTGCCATCAGTGAGTCTGTCAATGAGCAGTTCTTC. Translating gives CAISESVNEQFF.

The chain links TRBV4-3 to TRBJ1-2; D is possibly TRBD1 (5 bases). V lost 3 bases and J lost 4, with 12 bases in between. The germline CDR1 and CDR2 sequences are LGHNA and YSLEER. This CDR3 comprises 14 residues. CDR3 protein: CASSQDRGSYGYTF. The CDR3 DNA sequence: TGCGCCAGCAGCCAGGATCGGGGGAGCTATGGCTACACCTTC.

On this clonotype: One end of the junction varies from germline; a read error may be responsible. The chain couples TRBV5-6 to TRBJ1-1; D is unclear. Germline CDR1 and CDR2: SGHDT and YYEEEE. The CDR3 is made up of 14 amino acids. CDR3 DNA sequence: TGTGCCAGCATCTTGGGGTATGGGAACACTGAAGCTTTCTTT. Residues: CASILGYGNTEAFF.

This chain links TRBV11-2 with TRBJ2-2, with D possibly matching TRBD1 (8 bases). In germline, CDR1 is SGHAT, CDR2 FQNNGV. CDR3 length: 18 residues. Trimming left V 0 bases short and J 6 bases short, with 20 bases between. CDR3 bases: TGTGCCAGCAGCTTAGATTGGGTCGGACAGGGAGGGGCCGGGGAGCTGTTTTTT. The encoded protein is CASSLDWVGQGGAGELFF.

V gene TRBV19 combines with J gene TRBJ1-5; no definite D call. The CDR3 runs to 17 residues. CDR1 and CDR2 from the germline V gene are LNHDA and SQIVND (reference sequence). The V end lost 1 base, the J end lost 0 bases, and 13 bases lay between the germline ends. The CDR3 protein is CASSIGAGLLSNQPQHF. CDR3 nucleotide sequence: TGTGCCAGTAGTATAGGGGCAGGCCTGCTTAGCAATCAGCCCCAGCATTTT.

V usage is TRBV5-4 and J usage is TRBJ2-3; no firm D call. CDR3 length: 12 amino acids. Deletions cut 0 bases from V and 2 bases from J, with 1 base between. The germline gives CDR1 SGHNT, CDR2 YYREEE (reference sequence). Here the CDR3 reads CASSLATDTQYF. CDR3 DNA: TGTGCCAGCAGCTTGGCCACAGATACGCAGTATTTT.

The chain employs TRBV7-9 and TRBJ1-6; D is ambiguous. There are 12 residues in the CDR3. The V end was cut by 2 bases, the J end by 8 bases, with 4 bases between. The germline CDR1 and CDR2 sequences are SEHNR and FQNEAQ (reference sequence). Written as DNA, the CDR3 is TGTGCCAGCAGCTTAATGGATTCACCCCTCCACTTT. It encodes CASSLMDSPLHF.

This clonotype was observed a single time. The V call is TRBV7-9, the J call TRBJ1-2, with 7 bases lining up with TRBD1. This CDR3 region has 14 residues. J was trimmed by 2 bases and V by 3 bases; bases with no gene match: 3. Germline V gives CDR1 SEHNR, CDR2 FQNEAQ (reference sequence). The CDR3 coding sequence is TGTGCCAGCAGCTTTATAGGGGGCAACTATGGCTACACCTTC. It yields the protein CASSFIGGNYGYTF.

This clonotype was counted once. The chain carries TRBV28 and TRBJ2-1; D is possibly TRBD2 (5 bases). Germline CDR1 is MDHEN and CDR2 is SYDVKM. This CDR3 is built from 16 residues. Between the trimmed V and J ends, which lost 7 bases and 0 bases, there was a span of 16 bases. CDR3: CASTSDFQSSYNEQFF. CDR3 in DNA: TGTGCCAGCACCTCGGACTTCCAGAGCTCCTACAATGAGCAGTTCTTC.

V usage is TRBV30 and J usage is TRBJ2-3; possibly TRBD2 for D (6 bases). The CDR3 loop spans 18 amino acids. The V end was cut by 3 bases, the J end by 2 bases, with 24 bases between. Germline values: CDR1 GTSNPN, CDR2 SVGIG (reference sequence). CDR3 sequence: CAWSVLFLGSGFTDTQYF. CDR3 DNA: TGTGCCTGGAGCGTTCTTTTCCTCGGTAGCGGATTCACAGATACGCAGTATTTT.

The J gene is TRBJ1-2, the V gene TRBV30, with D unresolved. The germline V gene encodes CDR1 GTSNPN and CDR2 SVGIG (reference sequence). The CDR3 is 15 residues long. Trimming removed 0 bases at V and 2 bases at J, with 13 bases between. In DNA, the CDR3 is TGTGCCTGGAGTGTACCCCAAGATGGGAACTATGGCTACACCTTC. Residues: CAWSVPQDGNYGYTF.

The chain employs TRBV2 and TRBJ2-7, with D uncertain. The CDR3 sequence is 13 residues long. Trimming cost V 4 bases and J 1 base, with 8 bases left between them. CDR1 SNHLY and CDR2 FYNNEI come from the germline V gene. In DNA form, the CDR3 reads TGTGCCAGCAGTGGGGCCAGGTCCTACGAGCAGTACTTC. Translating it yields CASSGARSYEQYF.

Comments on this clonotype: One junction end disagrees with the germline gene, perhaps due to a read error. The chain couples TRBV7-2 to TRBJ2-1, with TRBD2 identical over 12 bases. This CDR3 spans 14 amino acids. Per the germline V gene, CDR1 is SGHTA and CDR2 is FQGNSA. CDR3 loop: CASSLAGGGHEQFF. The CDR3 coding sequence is TGTGCCAGCAGCCTAGCGGGAGGGGGGCATGAGCAGTTCTTC.

CDR3 DNA: TGTGCCAGCAGCTCGCAGGGTTCCTACGAGCAGTACTTC. Encoded protein: CASSSQGSYEQYF. V gene TRBV11-3 combines with J gene TRBJ2-7; perhaps TRBD1 as D (5 bases). Germline V gives CDR1 SGHNT, CDR2 YENEEA. Trimming took off 4 bases at V and 1 base at J, with 8 bases between the two ends. The CDR3 runs 13 residues.

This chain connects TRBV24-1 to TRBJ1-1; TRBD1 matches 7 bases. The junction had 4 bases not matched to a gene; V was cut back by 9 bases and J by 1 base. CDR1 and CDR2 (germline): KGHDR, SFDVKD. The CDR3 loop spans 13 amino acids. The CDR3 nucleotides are TGTGCCACCTTAGAGGGGGCGAACACTGAAGCTTTCTTT. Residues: CATLEGANTEAFF.

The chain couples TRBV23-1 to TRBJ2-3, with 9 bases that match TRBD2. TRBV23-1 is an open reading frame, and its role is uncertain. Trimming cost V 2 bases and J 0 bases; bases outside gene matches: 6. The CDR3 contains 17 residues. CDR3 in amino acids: CASSQRSGGQSTDTQYF. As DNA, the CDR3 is TGCGCCAGCAGTCAACGGAGCGGGGGGCAAAGCACAGATACGCAGTATTTT.

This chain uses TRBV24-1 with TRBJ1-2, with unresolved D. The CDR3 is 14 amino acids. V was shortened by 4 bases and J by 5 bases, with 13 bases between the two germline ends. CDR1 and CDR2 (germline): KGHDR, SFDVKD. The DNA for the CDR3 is TGTGCCACCAGTGACACAATCTACTTTTATGGCTACACCTTC. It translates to CATSDTIYFYGYTF.

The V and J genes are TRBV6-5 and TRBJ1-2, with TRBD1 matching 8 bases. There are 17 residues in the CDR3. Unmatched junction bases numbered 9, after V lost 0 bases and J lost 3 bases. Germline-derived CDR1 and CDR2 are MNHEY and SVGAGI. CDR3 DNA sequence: TGTGCCAGCAGTTACTCGATCGTCGGACAGGGCGACTATGGCTACACCTTC. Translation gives CASSYSIVGQGDYGYTF.

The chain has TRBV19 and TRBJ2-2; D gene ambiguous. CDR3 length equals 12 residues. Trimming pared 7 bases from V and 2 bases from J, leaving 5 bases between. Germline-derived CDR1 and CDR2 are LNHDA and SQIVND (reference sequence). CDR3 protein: CASNSNTGELFF. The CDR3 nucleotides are TGTGCCAGTAATTCTAACACCGGGGAGCTGTTTTTT.

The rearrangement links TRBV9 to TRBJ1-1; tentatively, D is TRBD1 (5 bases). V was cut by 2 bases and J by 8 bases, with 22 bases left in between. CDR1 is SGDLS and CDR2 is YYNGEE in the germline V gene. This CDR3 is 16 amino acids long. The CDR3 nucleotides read TGTGCCAGCAGCGTTAATGCGGAGGGACTCTTCGGGGAAGCTTTCTTT. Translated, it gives CASSVNAEGLFGEAFF.

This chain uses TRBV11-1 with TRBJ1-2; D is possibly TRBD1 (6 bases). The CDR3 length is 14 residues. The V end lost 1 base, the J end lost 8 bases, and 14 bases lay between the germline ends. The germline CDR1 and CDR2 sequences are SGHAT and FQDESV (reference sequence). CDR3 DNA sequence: TGTGCCAGCAGCTTAGGACCAGGGGCAGGAGGCTACACCTTC. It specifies CASSLGPGAGGYTF.

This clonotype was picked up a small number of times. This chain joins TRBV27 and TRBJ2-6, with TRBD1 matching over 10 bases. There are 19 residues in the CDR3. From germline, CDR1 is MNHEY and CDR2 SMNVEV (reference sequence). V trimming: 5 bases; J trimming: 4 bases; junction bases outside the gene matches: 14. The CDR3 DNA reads TGTGCCAGCAGTCCCCGTGGGACAGGGGTTATAGTGGGGGCCAACGTCCTGACTTTC. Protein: CASSPRGTGVIVGANVLTF. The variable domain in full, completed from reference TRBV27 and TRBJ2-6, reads EAQVTQNPRYLITVTGKKLTVTCSQNMNHEYMSWYRQDPGLGLRQIYYSMNVEVTDKGDVPEGYKVSRKEKRNFPLILESPSPNQTSLYFCASSPRGTGVIVGANVLTFGAGSRLTVL.

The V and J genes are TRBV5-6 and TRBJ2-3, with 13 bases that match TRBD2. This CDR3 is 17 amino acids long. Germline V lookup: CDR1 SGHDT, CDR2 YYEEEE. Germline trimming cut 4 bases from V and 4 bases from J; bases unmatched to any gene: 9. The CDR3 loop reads CASSIDPGLAGSDTQYF. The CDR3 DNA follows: TGTGCCAGCAGCATAGATCCGGGACTAGCGGGATCAGATACGCAGTATTTT.

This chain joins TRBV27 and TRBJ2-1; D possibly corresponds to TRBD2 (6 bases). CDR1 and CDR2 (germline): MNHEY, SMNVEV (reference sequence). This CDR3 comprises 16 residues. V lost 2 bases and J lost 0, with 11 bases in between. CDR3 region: CASSLRSGRSYNEQFF. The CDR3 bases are TGTGCCAGCAGTTTACGTAGCGGCCGCTCCTACAATGAGCAGTTCTTC.

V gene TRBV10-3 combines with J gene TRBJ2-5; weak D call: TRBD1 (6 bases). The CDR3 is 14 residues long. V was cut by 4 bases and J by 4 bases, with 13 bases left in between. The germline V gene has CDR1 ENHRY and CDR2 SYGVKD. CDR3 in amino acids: CAISVNRVSETQYF. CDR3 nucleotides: TGTGCCATCAGTGTAAACAGGGTATCAGAGACCCAGTACTTC.

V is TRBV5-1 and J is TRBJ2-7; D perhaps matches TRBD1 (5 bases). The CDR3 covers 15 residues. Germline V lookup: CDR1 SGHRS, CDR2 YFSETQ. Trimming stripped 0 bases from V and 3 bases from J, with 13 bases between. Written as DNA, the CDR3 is TGCGCCAGCAGCTTGGCCCCCGACAGCCGCTACGAGCAGTACTTC. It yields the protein CASSLAPDSRYEQYF.

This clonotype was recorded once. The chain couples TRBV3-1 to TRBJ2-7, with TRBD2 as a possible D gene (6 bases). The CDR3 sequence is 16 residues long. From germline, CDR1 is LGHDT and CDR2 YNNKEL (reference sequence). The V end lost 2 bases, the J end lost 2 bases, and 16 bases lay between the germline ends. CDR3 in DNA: TGTGCCAGCAGCCAATTTGGGGAGGTGAGCGCCTACGAGCAGTACTTC. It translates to CASSQFGEVSAYEQYF.

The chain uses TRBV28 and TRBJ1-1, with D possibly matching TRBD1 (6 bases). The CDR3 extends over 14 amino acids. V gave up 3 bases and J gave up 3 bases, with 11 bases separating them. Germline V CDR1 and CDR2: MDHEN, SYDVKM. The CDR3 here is CASSFRGKDTEAFF. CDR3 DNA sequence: TGTGCCAGCAGTTTCAGGGGTAAGGACACTGAAGCTTTCTTT.

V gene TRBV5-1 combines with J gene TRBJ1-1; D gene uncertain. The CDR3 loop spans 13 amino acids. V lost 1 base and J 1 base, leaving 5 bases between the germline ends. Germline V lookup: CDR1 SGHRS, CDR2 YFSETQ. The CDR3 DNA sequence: TGCGCCAGCAGCTTGATAGGGAACACTGAAGCTTTCTTT. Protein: CASSLIGNTEAFF.

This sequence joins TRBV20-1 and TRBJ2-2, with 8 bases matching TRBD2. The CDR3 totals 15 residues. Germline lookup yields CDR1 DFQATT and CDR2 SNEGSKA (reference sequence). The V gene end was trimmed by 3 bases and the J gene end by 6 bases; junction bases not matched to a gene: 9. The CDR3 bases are TGCAGTGCTAGGGCGGGACTAGGACGTCCCGGGGAGCTGTTTTTT. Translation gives CSARAGLGRPGELFF.

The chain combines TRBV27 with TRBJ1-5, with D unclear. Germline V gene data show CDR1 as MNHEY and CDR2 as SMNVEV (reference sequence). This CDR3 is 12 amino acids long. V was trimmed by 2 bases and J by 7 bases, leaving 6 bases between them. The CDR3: CASSLRGQPQHF. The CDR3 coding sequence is TGTGCCAGCAGTTTAAGAGGCCAGCCCCAGCATTTT.

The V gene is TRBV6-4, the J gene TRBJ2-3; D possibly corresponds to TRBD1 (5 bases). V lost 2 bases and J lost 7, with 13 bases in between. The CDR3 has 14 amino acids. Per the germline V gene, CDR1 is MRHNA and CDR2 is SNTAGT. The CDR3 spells CASSDTIRAYTQYF. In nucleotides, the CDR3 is TGTGCCAGCAGTGACACAATCAGGGCCTATACGCAGTATTTT.